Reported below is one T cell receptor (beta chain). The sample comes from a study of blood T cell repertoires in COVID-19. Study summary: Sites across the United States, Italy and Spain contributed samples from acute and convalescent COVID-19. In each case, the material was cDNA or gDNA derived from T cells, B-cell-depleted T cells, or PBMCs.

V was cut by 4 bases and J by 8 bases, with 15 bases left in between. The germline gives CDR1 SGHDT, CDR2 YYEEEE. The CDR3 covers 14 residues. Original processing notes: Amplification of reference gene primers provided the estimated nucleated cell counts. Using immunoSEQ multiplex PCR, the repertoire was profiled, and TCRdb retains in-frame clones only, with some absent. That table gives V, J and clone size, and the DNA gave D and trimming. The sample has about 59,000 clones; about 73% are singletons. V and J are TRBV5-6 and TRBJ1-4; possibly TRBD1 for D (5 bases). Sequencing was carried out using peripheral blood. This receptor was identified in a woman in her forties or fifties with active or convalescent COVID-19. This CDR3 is CASSGNQGLEKLFF. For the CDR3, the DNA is TGTGCCAGCAGCGGAAACCAGGGTTTGGAAAAACTGTTTTTT.